This T cell receptor (beta chain) was identified during a study of blood T cell repertoires in COVID-19. The CDR3 sequence is 14 residues long. V was clipped by 2 bases and J by 9 bases; unmatched bases: 4. Germline loops: CDR1 MNHEY, CDR2 SVGAGI. Using immunoSEQ multiplex PCR, the repertoire was profiled, and TCRdb retains in-frame clones only, with some absent. The table has under 250,000 clones, 84% seen once; the top ten hold less than 8%. The receptor's source is a woman between 45 and 60 years old with active or convalescent COVID-19. Specimen: peripheral blood. The V gene is TRBV6-5, the J gene TRBJ1-6; 7 bases agree with TRBD1. This CDR3 is CASSYRQGGSPLHF. CDR3 nucleotide sequence: TGTGCCAGCAGTTACCGACAGGGAGGTTCACCCCTCCACTTT.